One sample yielded the 5 T cell receptor beta chains listed below, sequenced in a study of beta chain features in type 1 diabetes (dated by TCRdb to 2017 to 2018). Library creation used the immunoSEQ multiplex PCR assay. The High Capacity cDNA Reverse Transcription Kit was used to reverse transcribe all of the isolated RNA, meaning that expressed TCRB transcripts were what got sequenced. The table was pulled from immuneACCESS by TCRdb, which kept in-frame rearrangements only. Such tables lose some clones; where checked, under half of the loss comes from unresolved V genes, and the rest has no known cause. The sample table holds 680,000 or so clones, of which around an eighth were seen once. The biggest ten clones account for approximately 0.021% of the sample. These receptors are not linked to any known antigen. Results and caveats for the whole study, not just this receptor: In all four CD4+ subsets, TCRB CDR3 length was moderately but significantly shorter in type 1 diabetes patients.

Sequences were obtained from naive CD4+ T cells from blood. The intended sense of this specimen's cell subset or site label: true naive CD4+ T cells. These receptor sequences come from a man younger than 30 with type 1 diabetes.

This rearrangement joins TRBV2 to TRBJ2-5; D is possibly TRBD1 or TRBD2 (5 bases each). Germline V gene data show CDR1 as SNHLY and CDR2 as FYNNEI. V shed 8 bases and J shed 4 bases, with 17 bases lying between them. This CDR3 region has 14 residues. The CDR3 DNA reads as TGTGCCAGCCGTGGGGGAGCGAAGGGAGAGACCCAGTACTTC. Residues: CASRGGAKGETQYF.

This clone occurred a few times. V gene TRBV7-2 combines with J gene TRBJ1-5, with 7 nucleotides matching TRBD1. The germline V gene has CDR1 SGHTA and CDR2 FQGNSA. This CDR3 region has 17 residues. Trimming took 5 bases from V and 0 from J; bases not matched to a gene: 10. The CDR3 DNA reads as TGTGCCAGCAGCCAGGGGAGGGGGACAGATAGCAATCAGCCCCAGCATTTT. Translated, it gives CASSQGRGTDSNQPQHF.

This clone occurred a few times. The genes are TRBV10-1 and TRBJ1-4; 8 bases map to TRBD1. Germline V lookup: CDR1 WNHNN, CDR2 SYGVQD (reference sequence). The CDR3 is made up of 14 amino acids. Trimming removed 7 bases from V and 8 bases from J; junction bases left unmatched: 9. The CDR3 sequence is CASNRQGLREKLFF. The CDR3 DNA reads TGCGCCAGCAATCGACAGGGGCTAAGGGAAAAACTGTTTTTT.

The chain carries TRBV25-1 and TRBJ1-1; D is perhaps TRBD1 (6 bases). Germline CDR1 and CDR2: MGHDK and SYGVNS. The CDR3 runs to 17 residues. Trimming took off 2 bases at V and 0 bases at J, with 16 bases between the two ends. The CDR3 spells CASSERGGAIMNTEAFF. CDR3 coding DNA: TGTGCCAGCAGTGAAAGGGGGGGAGCAATCATGAACACTGAAGCTTTCTTT.

Points on this clone: At one of its ends the junction is not consistent with the germline gene, which may arise from a read error. The chain recombines TRBV18 with TRBJ2-7, with D perhaps matching TRBD1 (6 bases). CDR3 length equals 14 residues. Germline V lookup: CDR1 KGHSH, CDR2 LQKENI. Here the CDR3 reads CASSATTYRDNTDF. DNA for the CDR3: TGTGCCAGCTCGGCCACCACTTACAGGGACAATACGGACTTC.